The clone carrying this T cell receptor (beta chain) was seen ten or more times. The data derive from a study of HIV-infected patients and healthy controls. CDR3 length equals 13 residues. Germline-derived CDR1 and CDR2 are SGHRS and YFSETQ. The trim removed 7 bases at V and 6 bases at J, leaving 7 bases unmatched. TCRdb itself ran the 5' RACE reads through MiXCR, one entry per CDR3 protein. The repertoire holds around 67,000 distinct CDR3 sequences, with roughly 16% as singletons. The sequenced sample consisted of CD4+ T cells from blood. The chain carries TRBV5-1 and TRBJ1-2; 9 nucleotides line up with TRBD1. The TCR sequence derives from a human donor in good health. The CDR3, as DNA: TGCGCCAGCCATCGGGGACAGGGAGATGGCTACACCTTC. Encoded protein: CASHRGQGDGYTF.